A selection of T cell receptor beta chains follows, all from one sample in a study of T cell changes during pregnancy in multiple sclerosis. Generated by immunoSEQ multiplex PCR, the TCRdb table keeps only in-frame clones and is missing some. The data contain tens of thousands of clones, about 90% of them singletons. Specimen: peripheral blood, collected in the first trimester of pregnancy. Receptors originate from a female donor in good health, enrolled as a control in a pregnancy study. Each CDR3 is given with its conserved first and last residue. D genes are given only for firm matches. The size field is filled for only some rows; it gives once, few, many or a size class.

clone_size	v_call	d_call	j_call	cdr3_aa
-	TRBV19	TRBD2	TRBJ2-7	CASSIGGLAAYEQYF
-	TRBV28	-	TRBJ2-7	CASTRDNSYEQYF
-	TRBV7-2	TRBD2	TRBJ2-1	CASLLAGGNEQFF
-	TRBV5-1	-	TRBJ2-7	CASSRLGGYEQYF
-	TRBV14	TRBD2	TRBJ2-1	CASSHPLSSGGGFGNEQFF
-	TRBV28	-	TRBJ2-4	CASSTNAPTGFNIQYF
-	TRBV5-1	TRBD2	TRBJ2-3	CASSTGLATDTQYF
-	TRBV28	TRBD1	TRBJ1-5	CASSPPTGTGAQPQHF
once	TRBV10-3	-	TRBJ1-1	CAIGGVGGRGTEAFF
-	TRBV19	-	TRBJ2-2	CASSIPIEGYWGGELFF
-	TRBV28	TRBD1	TRBJ2-3	CASSLTGGLTDTQYF
-	TRBV10-3	TRBD2	TRBJ2-1	CATHISGSQDNEQFF
-	TRBV5-6	-	TRBJ1-2	CASSLAKGSGGLYGYTF
-	TRBV10-3	TRBD1	TRBJ1-1	CAISKLDRGTEAFF
once	TRBV6-1	-	TRBJ1-5	CASSEAAWGGGNQPQHF
-	TRBV20-1	-	TRBJ2-7	CSAATGNEQYF
few	TRBV5-1	TRBD1	TRBJ1-5	CASSPQGAQDQPQHF
few	TRBV6-1	TRBD1	TRBJ1-2	CASSEAWDSYGYTF
-	TRBV4-2	-	TRBJ1-2	CASSQVGAGYGYTF
-	TRBV18	-	TRBJ1-6	CASSEHGNSPLHF
-	TRBV27	-	TRBJ2-3	CASSYGPPGGIGTDTQYF
-	TRBV21-1	-	TRBJ2-7	CASKSRVLTTGRYEQYF
-	TRBV6-1	-	TRBJ2-3	CASSRSRPDTQYF
-	TRBV29-1	TRBD1	TRBJ2-5	CSVQKQGGETQYF
-	TRBV30	-	TRBJ2-5	CAWSVLWSSQETQYF
few	TRBV6-1	TRBD2	TRBJ2-1	CASSGFSGSGNEQFF
-	TRBV19	TRBD1	TRBJ1-2	CASRTPDRAAYGYTF
-	TRBV5-1	TRBD2	TRBJ2-5	CASKVGLAEETQYF
-	TRBV7-3	TRBD2	TRBJ2-5	CASSLRGGETQYF
-	TRBV5-4	-	TRBJ2-5	CASSLLGVPRAYF
-	TRBV5-1	-	TRBJ2-2	CASSLVANTGELFF
-	TRBV29-1	-	TRBJ2-2	CSATAPGLNTGELFF
-	TRBV5-1	TRBD1	TRBJ2-5	CATRQGVGGPQETQYF
-	TRBV27	TRBD2	TRBJ2-5	CASSLSPPLAGIKETQYF
-	TRBV5-1	TRBD2	TRBJ2-1	CASSLGTSQNEQFF
-	TRBV6-4	TRBD1	TRBJ2-3	CASSEGQGGHPDTQYF
-	TRBV5-1	-	TRBJ1-3	CASSLDGSGGNTIYF
-	TRBV5-1	-	TRBJ1-6	CASSFVWGLGSPLHF
few	TRBV9	TRBD2	TRBJ2-7	CASSVGTSGSEQYF
-	TRBV2	TRBD1	TRBJ1-6	CASSESGTVDNSPLHF
few	TRBV21-1	-	TRBJ1-2	CASSGRESSGGYGYTF
-	TRBV30	-	TRBJ2-2	CAYGQSNTGELFF
-	TRBV7-3	TRBD2	TRBJ2-2	CASSLRAGGPGELFF
-	TRBV27	-	TRBJ2-1	CASSLFGTPGSYNEQFF
-	TRBV7-9	TRBD2	TRBJ2-3	CASSLGAGLDTDTQYF
-	TRBV29-1	TRBD1	TRBJ1-1	CSVTGVESTEAFF
-	TRBV9	-	TRBJ2-1	CASSVALDRVGDDEQFF
-	TRBV6-6	-	TRBJ1-2	CASSLGGKGYTF
-	TRBV19	-	TRBJ2-2	CASSIDPAGNTGELFF
-	TRBV28	TRBD1	TRBJ1-1	CASSLRDRGRRNTEAFF
-	TRBV19	-	TRBJ1-5	CASGFGVNNQPQHF
-	TRBV5-1	TRBD1	TRBJ2-5	CASSSGTGETETQYF
-	TRBV29-1	TRBD2	TRBJ2-7	CSVVGGTSGRRYEQYF
-	TRBV19	-	TRBJ2-7	CASSIGSGQGTYEQYF